This T cell receptor (beta chain) was retrieved from a study of blood T cell repertoires in COVID-19. Sequencing was performed with immunoSEQ multiplex PCR; in TCRdb, only in-frame clones are kept and a portion is missing. This table has hundreds of thousands of clones, about 80% appearing once. There are 16 residues in the CDR3. J gave up 0 bases and V 0 bases, and 4 bases lay outside the gene matches. The germline V gene has CDR1 SGHNT and CDR2 YYREEE (reference sequence). V is TRBV5-4 and J is TRBJ1-1; 8 nucleotides line up with TRBD1. The sample taken for sequencing was peripheral blood. The TCR sequence derives from a woman aged 80 or older with acute or convalescent COVID-19. This CDR3 is CASSLGRGQVNTEAFF. CDR3 DNA: TGTGCCAGCAGCTTGGGCAGGGGGCAGGTGAACACTGAAGCTTTCTTT.